This T cell receptor (beta chain) was captured in a study of T cell clones after liver transplantation. Background on the study: Tolerant meant at least one year fully off immunosuppression without liver enzymes above twice normal.

Germline CDR1 is ENHRY and CDR2 is SYGVKD. CDR3 length equals 16 residues. V was clipped by 0 bases and J by 3 bases, with 15 bases between them. The table came from immunoSEQ multiplex PCR; TCRdb's copy has only in-frame clones and leaves some out. The sample lists 72,000 or so clones; around four fifths were seen once. Sequenced material: CD4+ T cells from blood, taken at the 22-month timepoint. J is TRBJ2-7 and V is TRBV10-3; D remains ambiguous. The clonotype originates from a human patient who received a liver transplant. Some T cells may be transferred from the graft donor. The CDR3 DNA sequence: TGTGCCATCAGTGAGTCTTTATCAGGAGCGCTCTACGAGCAGTACTTC. Amino acid sequence: CAISESLSGALYEQYF.